The rows below give T cell receptor beta chains drawn from one sample of a study of OX40 agonist ivuxolimab in advanced cancers. Clones were sequenced by immunoSEQ multiplex PCR, and TCRdb holds only the in-frame ones, with some missing. This sample yields more than 100,000 clones, of which about 93% are seen a single time; 1% belongs to the top ten. This material consisted of CD4+ or CD8+ T cells sorted from blood, taken in a trial of the OX40 agonist ivuxolimab. These receptors all come from an adult with an advanced solid tumor such as melanoma, head and neck, liver or kidney cancer. Each CDR3 is given with its conserved first and last residue. Each record gives: clone size, J gene, D gene, V gene, CDR3 protein, CDR3 DNA. The D gene is left open where the match is weak. Size is omitted from some rows. Given values are once, few, many or a class for expanded clones.

clone size: -
J gene: TRBJ1-2
D gene: -
V gene: TRBV7-1
CDR3 protein: CASSSLNYGYTF
CDR3 DNA: TGTGCCAGCAGCTCCCTTAACTATGGCTACACCTTC

clone size: -
J gene: TRBJ2-5
D gene: -
V gene: TRBV5-1
CDR3 protein: CASSGGLETQYF
CDR3 DNA: TGCGCCAGCAGCGGGGGCCTAGAGACCCAGTACTTC

clone size: once
J gene: TRBJ2-6
D gene: -
V gene: TRBV25-1
CDR3 protein: CASGVTGANVLTF
CDR3 DNA: TGTGCCAGCGGGGTAACTGGGGCCAACGTCCTGACTTTC

clone size: -
J gene: TRBJ1-4
D gene: -
V gene: TRBV19
CDR3 protein: CASSIRQSNEKLFF
CDR3 DNA: TGTGCCAGTAGTATTAGACAGAGTAATGAAAAACTGTTTTTT

clone size: -
J gene: TRBJ1-5
D gene: -
V gene: TRBV7-2
CDR3 protein: CASSLDRGAGSQPQHF
CDR3 DNA: TGTGCCAGCAGCTTAGATAGGGGGGCAGGGAGTCAGCCCCAGCATTTT

clone size: -
J gene: TRBJ1-2
D gene: -
V gene: TRBV19
CDR3 protein: CASSMIQNYGYTF
CDR3 DNA: TGTGCCAGTAGTATGATACAGAACTATGGCTACACCTTC

clone size: -
J gene: TRBJ1-4
D gene: -
V gene: TRBV10-2
CDR3 protein: CASSVVLQGEKLFF
CDR3 DNA: TGCGCCAGCAGTGTGGTCCTTCAAGGAGAAAAACTGTTTTTT

clone size: -
J gene: TRBJ2-7
D gene: -
V gene: TRBV19
CDR3 protein: CASSTRRADYEQYF
CDR3 DNA: TGTGCCAGTAGTACCCGCCGCGCAGACTACGAGCAGTACTTC

clone size: -
J gene: TRBJ2-2
D gene: TRBD2
V gene: TRBV9
CDR3 protein: CASSPHRPSWSGGHTGELFF
CDR3 DNA: TGTGCCAGCAGCCCACATCGTCCCTCATGGTCGGGAGGGCACACCGGGGAGCTGTTTTTT

clone size: -
J gene: TRBJ1-5
D gene: -
V gene: TRBV27
CDR3 protein: CASSSSGRQPQHF
CDR3 DNA: TGTGCCAGCAGTTCGTCCGGACGGCAGCCCCAGCATTTT

clone size: once
J gene: TRBJ2-1
D gene: -
V gene: TRBV6-6
CDR3 protein: CASSSTGRGRYVEQFF
CDR3 DNA: TGTGCCAGCAGTTCCACAGGGCGCGGGAGATATGTTGAGCAGTTCTTC

clone size: -
J gene: TRBJ2-3
D gene: -
V gene: TRBV27
CDR3 protein: CASKFLLVRSDTQYF
CDR3 DNA: TGTGCCAGCAAGTTTTTATTGGTCCGCTCAGATACGCAGTATTTT

clone size: -
J gene: TRBJ2-7
D gene: TRBD1
V gene: TRBV6-6
CDR3 protein: CASSRDRVTYEQYF
CDR3 DNA: TGTGCCAGCAGCCGGGACAGAGTAACCTACGAGCAGTACTTC

clone size: -
J gene: TRBJ1-3
D gene: -
V gene: TRBV28
CDR3 protein: CASSTPRAGNTIYF
CDR3 DNA: TGTGCCAGCTCGACCCCCAGGGCTGGAAACACCATATATTTT

clone size: -
J gene: TRBJ1-5
D gene: -
V gene: TRBV23-1
CDR3 protein: CASRIRRDRLYSNQPQHF
CDR3 DNA: TGCGCCAGCAGGATCAGACGCGATAGACTCTATAGCAATCAGCCCCAGCATTTT

clone size: -
J gene: TRBJ2-6
D gene: TRBD2
V gene: TRBV29-1
CDR3 protein: CSVETSGSGANVLTF
CDR3 DNA: TGCAGCGTTGAGACTAGCGGCTCTGGGGCCAACGTCCTGACTTTC

clone size: -
J gene: TRBJ2-2
D gene: TRBD1
V gene: TRBV4-2
CDR3 protein: CASSQDLDRVVTGELFF
CDR3 DNA: TGTGCCAGCAGCCAAGATCTAGACAGGGTTGTCACCGGGGAGCTGTTTTTT

clone size: -
J gene: TRBJ2-3
D gene: -
V gene: TRBV9
CDR3 protein: CASSLSPTDTQYF
CDR3 DNA: TGTGCCAGCAGTCTAAGCCCCACAGATACGCAGTATTTT

clone size: -
J gene: TRBJ2-7
D gene: -
V gene: TRBV9
CDR3 protein: CASSAWTGHGYEQYF
CDR3 DNA: TGTGCCAGCAGCGCCTGGACGGGGCACGGTTACGAGCAGTACTTC

clone size: -
J gene: TRBJ1-3
D gene: -
V gene: TRBV7-2
CDR3 protein: CASSKRQTGSSGNTIYF
CDR3 DNA: TGTGCCAGCAGCAAACGCCAGACAGGTAGCTCTGGAAACACCATATATTTT

clone size: -
J gene: TRBJ2-3
D gene: -
V gene: TRBV6-5
CDR3 protein: CASSYSTGGISDTQYF
CDR3 DNA: TGTGCCAGCAGTTACTCGACCGGGGGTATCTCAGATACGCAGTATTTT

clone size: -
J gene: TRBJ2-1
D gene: TRBD2
V gene: TRBV10-2
CDR3 protein: CASRPSGTSGGGEQFF
CDR3 DNA: TGCGCCAGCAGACCCTCCGGGACTAGCGGGGGTGGTGAGCAGTTCTTC

clone size: -
J gene: TRBJ2-7
D gene: TRBD1
V gene: TRBV6-5
CDR3 protein: CASSSIARTGGEQYF
CDR3 DNA: TGTGCCAGCAGCTCCATAGCCCGGACAGGGGGGGAGCAGTACTTC

clone size: -
J gene: TRBJ1-2
D gene: TRBD1
V gene: TRBV6-1
CDR3 protein: CASNDRGQYYGYTF
CDR3 DNA: TGTGCCAGCAATGACAGGGGGCAGTACTATGGCTACACCTTC

clone size: -
J gene: TRBJ1-4
D gene: TRBD1
V gene: TRBV11-2
CDR3 protein: CASSRGTGGNKLFF
CDR3 DNA: TGTGCCAGCAGCCGCGGGACAGGGGGCAACAAACTGTTTTTT

clone size: -
J gene: TRBJ2-5
D gene: -
V gene: TRBV5-6
CDR3 protein: CASRETGRRETQYF
CDR3 DNA: TGTGCCAGCAGGGAAACAGGGAGGCGGGAGACCCAGTACTTC

clone size: once
J gene: TRBJ1-4
D gene: -
V gene: TRBV11-2
CDR3 protein: CASSLVQGSTNEKLFF
CDR3 DNA: TGTGCCAGCAGCTTAGTCCAGGGATCGACTAATGAAAAACTGTTTTTT

clone size: -
J gene: TRBJ1-1
D gene: -
V gene: TRBV29-1
CDR3 protein: CGGRGSNTEAFF
CDR3 DNA: TGCGGGGGGAGGGGGTCTAACACTGAAGCTTTCTTT

clone size: -
J gene: TRBJ1-4
D gene: -
V gene: TRBV2
CDR3 protein: CASTIEGATNEKLFF
CDR3 DNA: TGTGCCAGCACTATCGAGGGGGCAACTAATGAAAAACTGTTTTTT

clone size: -
J gene: TRBJ1-2
D gene: -
V gene: TRBV6-1
CDR3 protein: CASSDPAGTGLGYGYTF
CDR3 DNA: TGTGCCAGCAGTGACCCTGCCGGGACGGGCTTGGGCTATGGCTACACCTTC

clone size: -
J gene: TRBJ2-3
D gene: TRBD2
V gene: TRBV2
CDR3 protein: CASSDGASGGPSTDTQYF
CDR3 DNA: TGTGCCAGCAGTGATGGGGCTAGCGGGGGTCCTAGCACAGATACGCAGTATTTT